Shown below are 2 T cell receptor beta chains from a single sample sequenced in a study of blood T cell repertoires in COVID-19. Sequencing used immunoSEQ multiplex PCR; TCRdb keeps in-frame clones, though not all of them. The sample carries about 80,000 clones, about four fifths recorded once. Material for sequencing was peripheral blood. Receptors originate from a man aged 50 to 60 with acute or convalescent COVID-19.

The chain carries TRBV11-3 and TRBJ2-2, with 8 nucleotides matching TRBD2. The J segment lost 3 bases and the V segment lost 3 bases, leaving 3 bases of the junction unmatched. This CDR3 has 15 residues. Germline V lookup: CDR1 SGHNT, CDR2 YENEEA. CDR3 DNA sequence: TGTGCCAGCAGCTTCTGGCGGGGGGACACCGGGGAGCTGTTTTTT. Protein sequence: CASSFWRGDTGELFF. Looking up the rest from reference TRBV11-3 and TRBJ2-2 gives the full variable domain: EAGVVQSPRYKIIEKKQPVAFWCNPISGHNTLYWYLQNLGQGPELLIRYENEEAVDDSQLPKDRFSAERLKGVDSTLKIQPAELGDSAVYLCASSFWRGDTGELFFGEGSRLTVL.

The chain employs TRBV19 and TRBJ1-2; D unresolved. Trimming shortened V by 5 bases and J by 4 bases, and 11 bases separated the two germline ends. Germline V lookup: CDR1 LNHDA, CDR2 SQIVND (reference sequence). The CDR3 spans 13 residues. CDR3 sequence reads: CASSSGNPYGYTF. CDR3 sequence (DNA): TGTGCCAGTAGTTCCGGGAATCCCTATGGCTACACCTTC.